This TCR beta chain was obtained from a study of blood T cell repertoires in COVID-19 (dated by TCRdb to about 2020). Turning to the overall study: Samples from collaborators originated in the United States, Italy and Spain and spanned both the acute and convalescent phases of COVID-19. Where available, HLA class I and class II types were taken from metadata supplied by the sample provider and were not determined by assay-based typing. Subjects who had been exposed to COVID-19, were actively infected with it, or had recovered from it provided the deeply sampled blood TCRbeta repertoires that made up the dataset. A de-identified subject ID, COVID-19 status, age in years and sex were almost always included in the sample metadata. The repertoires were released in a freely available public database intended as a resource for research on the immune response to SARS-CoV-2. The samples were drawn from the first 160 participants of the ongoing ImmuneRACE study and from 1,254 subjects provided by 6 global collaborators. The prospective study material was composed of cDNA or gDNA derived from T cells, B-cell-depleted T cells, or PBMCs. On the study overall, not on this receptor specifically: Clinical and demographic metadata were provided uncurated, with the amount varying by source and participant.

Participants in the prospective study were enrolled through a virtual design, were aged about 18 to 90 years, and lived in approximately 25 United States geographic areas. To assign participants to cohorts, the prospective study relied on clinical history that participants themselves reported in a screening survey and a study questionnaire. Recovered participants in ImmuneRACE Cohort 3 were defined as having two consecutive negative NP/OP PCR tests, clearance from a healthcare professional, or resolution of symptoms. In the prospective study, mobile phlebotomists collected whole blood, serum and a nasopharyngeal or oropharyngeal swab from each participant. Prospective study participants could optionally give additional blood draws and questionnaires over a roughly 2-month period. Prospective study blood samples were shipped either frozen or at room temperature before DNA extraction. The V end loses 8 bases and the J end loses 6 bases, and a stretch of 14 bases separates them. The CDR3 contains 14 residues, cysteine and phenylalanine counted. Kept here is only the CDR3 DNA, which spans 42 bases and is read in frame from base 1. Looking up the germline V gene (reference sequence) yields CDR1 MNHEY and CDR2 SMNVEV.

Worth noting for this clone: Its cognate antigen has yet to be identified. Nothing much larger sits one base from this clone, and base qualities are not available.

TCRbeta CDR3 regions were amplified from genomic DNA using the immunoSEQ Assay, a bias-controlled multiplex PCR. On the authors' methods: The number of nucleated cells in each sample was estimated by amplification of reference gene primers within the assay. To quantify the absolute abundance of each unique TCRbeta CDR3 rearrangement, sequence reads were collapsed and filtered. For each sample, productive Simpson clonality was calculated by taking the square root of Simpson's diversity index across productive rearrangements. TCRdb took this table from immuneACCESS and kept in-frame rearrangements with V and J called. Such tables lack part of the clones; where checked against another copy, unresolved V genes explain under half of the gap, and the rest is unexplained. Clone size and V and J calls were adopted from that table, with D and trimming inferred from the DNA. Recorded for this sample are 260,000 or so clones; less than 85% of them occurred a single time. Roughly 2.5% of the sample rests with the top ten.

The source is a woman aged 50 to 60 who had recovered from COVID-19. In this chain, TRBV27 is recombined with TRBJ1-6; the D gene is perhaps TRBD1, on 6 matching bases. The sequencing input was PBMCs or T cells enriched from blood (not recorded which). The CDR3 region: CASRSGGPNSPLHF. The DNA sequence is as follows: TGTGCCAGCCGATCGGGGGGCCCTAATTCACCCCTCCACTTT.